What follows are 7 T cell receptor beta chains derived from one specimen sequenced in a study of blood T cell repertoires in COVID-19. Only in-frame clones appear in the TCRdb table, and some are missing; sequencing was by immunoSEQ multiplex PCR. The sample contains 60,000 to 85,000 clones, around 88% of which appear only once. The sequencing input was peripheral blood. The receptors derive from a woman older than 75 with active or convalescent COVID-19.

CDR3 sequence (DNA): TGTGCCAGCAGCTTAGGACTAGCGGATGAGCAGTTCTTC. Protein sequence: CASSLGLADEQFF. The rearrangement links TRBV7-9 to TRBJ2-1; 9 bases map to TRBD2. The length of the CDR3 is 13 residues. Germline V gene sequence: CDR1 SEHNR, CDR2 FQNEAQ (reference sequence). Germline trimming cut 1 base from V and 8 bases from J; bases unmatched to any gene: 0.

In DNA, the CDR3 is TGTGCCAGCAGCTCGAAACGATTGGGACAGGGAGAGACCCAGTACTTC. Translation gives CASSSKRLGQGETQYF. J is TRBJ2-5 and V is TRBV5-4; 9 bases match TRBD1. This CDR3 region has 16 residues. With 3 bases clipped from V and 4 bases from J, the junction kept 10 bases outside the gene matches. CDR1 is SGHNT, CDR2 YYREEE, per germline (reference sequence).

The CDR3, as DNA: TGTGCCTGGAGTGTAGGGGGCTCAGAGACCCAGTACTTC. It codes for CAWSVGGSETQYF. The V and J genes are TRBV30 and TRBJ2-5; 7 bases line up with TRBD1. CDR1 and CDR2 from the germline V gene are GTSNPN and SVGIG (reference sequence). V dropped 0 bases and J dropped 4; count of bases not matched to a gene: 2. The CDR3 sequence is 13 residues long.

This clone was found once. The chain combines TRBV10-3 with TRBJ1-1; 9 bases are shared with TRBD1. Per germline, CDR1 ENHRY and CDR2 SYGVKD. V was clipped by 3 bases and J by 6 bases; unmatched bases: 11. The CDR3 loop spans 16 amino acids. The CDR3 is CAISDPGQGNIAEAFF. The CDR3 region has the DNA TGTGCCATCAGTGACCCCGGACAGGGGAACATCGCTGAAGCTTTCTTT.

The chain employs TRBV5-1 and TRBJ1-6; D unclear. V was cut by 4 bases and J by 0 bases, with 11 bases left in between. CDR1 is SGHRS, CDR2 YFSETQ, per germline. This CDR3 has 16 amino acids. The CDR3 DNA is TGCGCCAGCAGCCCGGAGGAGAGCTCCTATAATTCACCCCTCCACTTT. It translates to CASSPEESSYNSPLHF. Based on the CDR3 plus reference TRBV5-1 and TRBJ1-6, the full variable domain is KAGVTQTPRYLIKTRGQQVTLSCSPISGHRSVSWYQQTPGQGLQFLFEYFSETQRNKGNFPGRFSGRQFSNSRSEMNVSTLELGDSALYLCASSPEESSYNSPLHFGNGTRLTVT.

The gene calls are TRBV29-1 and TRBJ1-2; perhaps TRBD1 as D (6 bases). CDR1 is SQVTM and CDR2 is ANQGSEA in the germline V gene. The ends were cut back, 5 bases at V and 7 bases at J, with 14 bases in the middle. CDR3 length equals 12 residues. The CDR3 nucleotides read TGCAGCGTTATGAAACAGGGTAGTGGCTACACCTTC. Protein product: CSVMKQGSGYTF.

This clone showed up just a few times. The chain carries TRBV10-3 and TRBJ1-5; perhaps TRBD1 as D (5 bases). The germline CDR1 and CDR2 sequences are ENHRY and SYGVKD. Trimming removed 2 bases at V and 9 bases at J, with 11 bases between. CDR3 length equals 13 residues. The CDR3 DNA reads as TGTGCCATCAGTGAGGGCGGGGGTACGCCCCAGCATTTT. Translating gives CAISEGGGTPQHF.